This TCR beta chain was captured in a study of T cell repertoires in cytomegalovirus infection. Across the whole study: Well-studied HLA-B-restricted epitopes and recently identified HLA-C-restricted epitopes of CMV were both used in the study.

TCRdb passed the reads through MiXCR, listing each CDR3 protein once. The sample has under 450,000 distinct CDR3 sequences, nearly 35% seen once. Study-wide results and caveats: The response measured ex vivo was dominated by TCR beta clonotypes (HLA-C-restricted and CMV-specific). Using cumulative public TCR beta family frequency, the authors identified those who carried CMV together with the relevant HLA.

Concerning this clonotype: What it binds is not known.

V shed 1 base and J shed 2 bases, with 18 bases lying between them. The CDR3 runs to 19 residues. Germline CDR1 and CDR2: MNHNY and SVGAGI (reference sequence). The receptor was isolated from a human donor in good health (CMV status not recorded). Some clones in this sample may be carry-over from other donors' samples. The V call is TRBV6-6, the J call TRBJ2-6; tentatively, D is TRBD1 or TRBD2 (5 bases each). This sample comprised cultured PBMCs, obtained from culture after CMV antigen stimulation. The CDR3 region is CASSYLAGVEGTGANVLTF. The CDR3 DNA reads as TGTGCCAGCAGTTACTTGGCCGGGGTTGAGGGGACTGGGGCCAACGTCCTGACTTTC.